The following is a T cell receptor (beta chain) sequence with its context. The data derive from a study of blood T cell repertoires in COVID-19. Study information: Both acute and convalescent COVID-19 samples were obtained from the United States, Italy and Spain. The analysed material was cDNA or gDNA that came from T cells, B-cell-depleted T cells, or PBMCs.

The authors' processing: For nucleated cells, counts were estimated from reference gene primer amplification. Sequenced by immunoSEQ multiplex PCR; TCRdb stores in-frame clones only, minus some. That table furnishes V, J and clone size, whereas the DNA furnished D and trimming. This sample has about 110,000 clones, with more than 70% found just once. V gave up 10 bases and J gave up 5 bases; unmatched junction bases: 10. This CDR3 spans 14 amino acids. Germline V gives CDR1 MNHEY, CDR2 SVGAGI. The material sequenced was peripheral blood. The chain couples TRBV6-5 to TRBJ2-2, with TRBD1 matching 7 bases. The receptor comes from a man aged 50-59 years with active or convalescent COVID-19. The CDR3 DNA reads TGTGCCACCTTAACAGGGGCGGTGACCGGGGAGCTGTTTTTT. It encodes CATLTGAVTGELFF.